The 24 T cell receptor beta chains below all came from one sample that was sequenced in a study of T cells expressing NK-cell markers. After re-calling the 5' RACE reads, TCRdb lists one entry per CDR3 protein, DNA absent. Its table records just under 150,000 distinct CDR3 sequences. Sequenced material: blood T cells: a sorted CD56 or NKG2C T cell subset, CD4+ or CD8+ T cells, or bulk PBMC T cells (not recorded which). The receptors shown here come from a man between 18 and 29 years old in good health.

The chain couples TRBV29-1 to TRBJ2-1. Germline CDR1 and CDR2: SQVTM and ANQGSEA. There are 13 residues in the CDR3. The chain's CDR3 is CSVDFPNYNEQFF.

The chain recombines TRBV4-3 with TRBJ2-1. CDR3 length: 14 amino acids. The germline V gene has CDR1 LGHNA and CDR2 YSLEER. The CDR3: CASSQDQGYNEQFF.

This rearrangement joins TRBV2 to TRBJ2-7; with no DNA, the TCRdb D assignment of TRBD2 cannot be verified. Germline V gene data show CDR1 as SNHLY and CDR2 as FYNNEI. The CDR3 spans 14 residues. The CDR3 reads CARGDRQLPWEQYF.

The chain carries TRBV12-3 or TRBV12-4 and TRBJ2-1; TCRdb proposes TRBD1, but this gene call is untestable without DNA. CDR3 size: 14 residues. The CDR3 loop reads CASRDSPLYNEQFF.

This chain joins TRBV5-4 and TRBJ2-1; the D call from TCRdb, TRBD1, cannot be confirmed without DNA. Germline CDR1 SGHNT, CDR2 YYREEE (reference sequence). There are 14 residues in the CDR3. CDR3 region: CASPSYGTGYEQFF.

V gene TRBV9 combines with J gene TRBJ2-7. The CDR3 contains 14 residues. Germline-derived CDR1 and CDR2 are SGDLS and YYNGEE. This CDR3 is CASSADRHNHEQYF.

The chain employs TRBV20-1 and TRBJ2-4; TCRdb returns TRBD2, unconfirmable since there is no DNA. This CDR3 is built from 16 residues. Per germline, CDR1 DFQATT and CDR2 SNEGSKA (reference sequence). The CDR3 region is CSARDRAGEVPNIQYF.

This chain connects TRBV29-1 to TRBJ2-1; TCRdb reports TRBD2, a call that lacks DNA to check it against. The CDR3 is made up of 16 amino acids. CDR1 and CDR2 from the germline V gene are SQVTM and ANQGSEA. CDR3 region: CSVDGTSGSQYNEQFF.

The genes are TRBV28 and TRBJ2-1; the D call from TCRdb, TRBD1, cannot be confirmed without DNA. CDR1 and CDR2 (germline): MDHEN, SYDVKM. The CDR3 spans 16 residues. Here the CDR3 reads CASTSPRDRDYNEQFF.

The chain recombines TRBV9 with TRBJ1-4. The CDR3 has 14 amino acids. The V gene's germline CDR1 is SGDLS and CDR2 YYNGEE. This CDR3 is CASSVGEANEKLFF.

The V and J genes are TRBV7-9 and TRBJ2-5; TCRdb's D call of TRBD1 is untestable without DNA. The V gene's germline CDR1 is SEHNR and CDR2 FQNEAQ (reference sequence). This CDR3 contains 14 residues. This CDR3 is CASSLSTGEETQYF.

CDR3 protein: CASRPTGYAEAFF. This chain uses TRBV12-3 or TRBV12-4 with TRBJ1-1; TCRdb names TRBD1, which stays unverified in the absence of DNA. The CDR3 covers 13 residues.

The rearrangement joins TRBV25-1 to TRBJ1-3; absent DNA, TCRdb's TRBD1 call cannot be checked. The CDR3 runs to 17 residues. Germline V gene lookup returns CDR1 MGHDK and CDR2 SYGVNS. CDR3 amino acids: CASSEGDRSFSGNTIYF.

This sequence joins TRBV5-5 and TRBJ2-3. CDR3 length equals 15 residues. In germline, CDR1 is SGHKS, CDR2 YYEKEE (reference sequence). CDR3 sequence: CASSLEAAGTDTQYF. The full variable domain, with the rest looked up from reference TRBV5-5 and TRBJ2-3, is DAGVTQSPTHLIKTRGQQVTLRCSPISGHKSVSWYQQVLGQGPQFIFQYYEKEERGRGNFPDRFSARQFPNYSSELNVNALLLGDSALYLCASSLEAAGTDTQYFGPGTRLTVL.

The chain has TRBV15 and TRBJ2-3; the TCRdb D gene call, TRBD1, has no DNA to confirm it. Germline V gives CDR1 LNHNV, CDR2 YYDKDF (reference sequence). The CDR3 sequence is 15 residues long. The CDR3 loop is CATSLGTGESDTQYF.

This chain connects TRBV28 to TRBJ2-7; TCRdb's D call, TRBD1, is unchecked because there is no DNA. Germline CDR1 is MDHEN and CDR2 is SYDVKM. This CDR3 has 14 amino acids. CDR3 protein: CASSYVGTDLEQYF.

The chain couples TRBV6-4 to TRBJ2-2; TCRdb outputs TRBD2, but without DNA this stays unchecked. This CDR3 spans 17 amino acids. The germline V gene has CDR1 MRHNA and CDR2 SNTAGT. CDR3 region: CASSARTSGVNTGELFF.

CDR3: CSARDWTSGSPNEQFF. The chain combines TRBV20-1 with TRBJ2-1; TCRdb indicates TRBD2, and absent DNA this call remains unverified. The V gene's germline CDR1 is DFQATT and CDR2 SNEGSKA (reference sequence). The CDR3 spans 16 residues.

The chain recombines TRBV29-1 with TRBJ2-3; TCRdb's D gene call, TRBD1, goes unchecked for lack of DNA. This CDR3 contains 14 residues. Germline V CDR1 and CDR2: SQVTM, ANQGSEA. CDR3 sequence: CSGSGTVDTDTQYF.

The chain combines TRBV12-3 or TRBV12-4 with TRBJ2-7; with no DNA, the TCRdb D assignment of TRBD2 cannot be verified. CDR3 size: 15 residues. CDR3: CASRFSGREVYEQYF.

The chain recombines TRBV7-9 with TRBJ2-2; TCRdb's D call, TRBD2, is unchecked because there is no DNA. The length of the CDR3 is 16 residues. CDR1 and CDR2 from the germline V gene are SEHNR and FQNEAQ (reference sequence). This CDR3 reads CASSPSGRENTGELFF.

The CDR3: CASSSEFPTGQETQYF. This sequence joins TRBV5-1 and TRBJ2-5; the D gene TCRdb calls, TRBD1, cannot be checked with no DNA. Germline lookup yields CDR1 SGHRS and CDR2 YFSETQ. This CDR3 contains 16 residues.

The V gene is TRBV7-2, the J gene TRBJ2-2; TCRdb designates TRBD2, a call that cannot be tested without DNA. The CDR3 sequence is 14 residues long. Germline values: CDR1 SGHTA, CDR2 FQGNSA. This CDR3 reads CASRRLGEAGELFF.

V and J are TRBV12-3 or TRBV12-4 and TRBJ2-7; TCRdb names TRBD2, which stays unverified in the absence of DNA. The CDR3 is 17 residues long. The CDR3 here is CASSLGGPGLGGYEQYF.